This T cell receptor beta chain came from a study of blood T cell repertoires in COVID-19. Generated by immunoSEQ multiplex PCR, the TCRdb table keeps only in-frame clones and is missing some. The table records roughly 420,000 clones, approximately 88% of them present only once. The V gene end was trimmed by 6 bases and the J gene end by 2 bases; junction bases not matched to a gene: 4. The CDR3 extends over 15 amino acids. Germline-derived CDR1 and CDR2 are LNHNV and YYDKDF (reference sequence). This clonotype was sampled from a woman aged 25-40 years with acute COVID-19. V gene TRBV15 combines with J gene TRBJ2-7, with 13 bases that match TRBD2. Sequencing input: PBMCs or T cells enriched from blood (not recorded which). The CDR3 nucleotides are TGTGCCACCAGTTCCGGGACTAGCGGGGCCTACGAGCAGTACTTC. Translated: CATSSGTSGAYEQYF. The full variable domain, its missing parts supplied by reference TRBV15 and TRBJ2-7, is DAMVIQNPRYQVTQFGKPVTLSCSQTLNHNVMYWYQQKSSQAPKLLFHYYDKDFNNEADTPDNFQSRRPNTSFCFLDIRSPGLGDTAMYLCATSSGTSGAYEQYFGPGTRLTVT.